This T cell receptor (beta chain) was retrieved from a study of T cells in localized non-small cell lung cancer. Study findings and constraints: Appearances in adjacent lung were noted for a median approximately 61 of the top 100 tumor clones.

In the case of this clone: Its antigen is not identified.

Repertoires were generated with immunoSEQ multiplex PCR, while TCRdb's copy carries only in-frame clones and drops some. The sample includes tens of thousands of clones, roughly 88% seen only once; the top ten take 2.5% to 3%. The specimen was peripheral blood, collected before any cancer treatment. This sequence originates from a woman aged 35 to 70 with stage I lung adenocarcinoma.

This CDR3 is CASSVATGQRASAQETQYF. The DNA of the CDR3 is TGTGCCAGCAGCGTAGCTACCGGCCAGCGGGCTAGCGCGCAAGAGACCCAGTACTTC. The J gene is TRBJ2-5, the V gene TRBV9; perhaps TRBD2 as D (6 bases). The CDR3 spans 19 residues. V was cut by 0 bases and J by 2 bases, with 23 bases left in between. Germline loops: CDR1 SGDLS, CDR2 YYNGEE.